One sample yielded the 29 T cell receptor beta chains listed below, sequenced in a study of CD8 T cells in ankylosing spondylitis. General observations from the study: One TCR beta motif, made up of roughly eight highly homologous variants, appeared characteristic of ankylosing spondylitis blood.

TCRdb used MiXCR to reprocess the 5' RACE reads, holding one entry per CDR3 protein. The sample records 200,000 to 250,000 distinct CDR3 sequences, approximately 7.4% being singletons. These TCRs are of unknown antigen specificity. The specimen was blood, either unsorted or a sorted T cell fraction (not recorded which). The receptors shown here come from a male donor with ankylosing spondylitis.

This clonotype was seen ten or more times. The chain combines TRBV29-1 with TRBJ2-1, with TRBD2 identical over 9 bases. The CDR3 covers 13 residues. V gave up 4 bases and J gave up 12 bases; unmatched junction bases: 10. Germline lookup yields CDR1 SQVTM and CDR2 ANQGSEA. The CDR3 reads CSVGVAGVVGQFF. The CDR3 DNA follows: TGCAGCGTTGGAGTAGCGGGAGTGGTAGGGCAGTTCTTC.

This clonotype has a count of ten or more. J is TRBJ2-7 and V is TRBV28, with TRBD1 identical over 10 bases. Germline CDR1 is MDHEN and CDR2 is SYDVKM. This CDR3 has 16 amino acids. The V segment lost 3 bases and the J segment 2 bases; nucleotides outside the gene matches: 7. Here the CDR3 reads CASSFRVGTGAYEQYF. The CDR3 coding sequence is TGTGCCAGCAGTTTTAGGGTCGGGACAGGGGCCTACGAGCAGTACTTC.

This clonotype was seen repeatedly, ten times or more. The CDR3 here is CASSQGTGINEKLFF. The CDR3, as DNA: TGCGCCAGCAGCCAAGGCACCGGGATTAATGAAAAACTGTTTTTT. J is TRBJ1-4 and V is TRBV4-3; D call uncertain. Germline loops: CDR1 LGHNA, CDR2 YSLEER. The CDR3 runs to 15 residues. Trimming took off 1 base at V and 4 bases at J, with 10 bases between the two ends.

This clonotype was counted ten times or more. The V gene is TRBV29-1, the J gene TRBJ2-1; D remains ambiguous. The V gene's germline CDR1 is SQVTM and CDR2 ANQGSEA. This CDR3 spans 11 amino acids. Trimming shortened V by 6 bases and J by 5 bases, and 8 bases separated the two germline ends. CDR3: CSVPRDNEQFF. CDR3 coding DNA: TGCAGCGTCCCCCGAGACAATGAGCAGTTCTTC.

This clonotype was seen at least ten times. This rearrangement joins TRBV12-3 or TRBV12-4 to TRBJ1-5, with D hard to call. This CDR3 spans 13 amino acids. V lost 6 bases and J 2 bases, leaving 8 bases between the germline ends. This CDR3 reads CASSPLGNQPQHF. CDR3 coding DNA: TGTGCCAGCAGCCCCCTAGGCAATCAGCCCCAGCATTTT.

This clonotype was recorded many times. The chain couples TRBV12-3 or TRBV12-4 to TRBJ2-3, with 8 bases aligning to TRBD2. Trimming at V came to 3 bases and at J to 5 bases, leaving 4 bases not matched to a gene. This CDR3 contains 14 residues. This CDR3 is CASSFAGGVDTQYF. The CDR3 DNA follows: TGTGCCAGCAGTTTCGCGGGAGGCGTAGATACGCAGTATTTT.

The table lists this clonotype with many counts. The chain is built from TRBV20-1 and TRBJ2-5; 15 nucleotides align to TRBD2. V was pared by 5 bases and J by 2 bases, with 9 bases of the junction left unmatched. This CDR3 comprises 17 residues. CDR1 DFQATT and CDR2 SNEGSKA come from the germline V gene (reference sequence). The CDR3 protein is CSALGTSGGPGQETQYF. Here the CDR3 DNA reads TGCAGTGCTCTAGGGACTAGCGGGGGGCCGGGACAAGAGACCCAGTACTTC.

The table lists this clonotype with many counts. The gene calls are TRBV4-2 and TRBJ2-1, with D perhaps matching TRBD2 (5 bases). Germline-derived CDR1 and CDR2 are LGHNA and YNFKEQ. This CDR3 contains 12 residues. V was shortened by 0 bases and J by 10 bases, with 7 bases between the two germline ends. The CDR3 sequence is CASSQDPGEQFF. Here the CDR3 DNA reads TGTGCCAGCAGCCAAGACCCGGGGGAGCAGTTCTTC.

This clonotype came up many times. The gene calls are TRBV4-3 and TRBJ2-5; TRBD1 matches 7 bases. This CDR3 spans 16 amino acids. Germline V gene data show CDR1 as LGHNA and CDR2 as YSLEER. V lost 5 bases and J lost 0; bases outside the gene matches: 9. This CDR3 is CASSKRTGAYQETQYF. CDR3 nucleotide sequence: TGCGCCAGCAGCAAAAGGACAGGCGCGTACCAAGAGACCCAGTACTTC.

This clonotype was seen at least ten times. The chain recombines TRBV6-1 with TRBJ2-3; TRBD1 matches 8 bases. CDR3 length: 14 amino acids. Trimming at V came to 7 bases and at J to 5 bases, leaving 8 bases not matched to a gene. Germline V gives CDR1 MNHNS, CDR2 SASEGT. Here the CDR3 DNA reads TGTGCCAGCAACCCCCTACAGGGGGTAGATACGCAGTATTTT. This codes for CASNPLQGVDTQYF.

Only one count was recorded for this clonotype. Since a much larger clone is just one base distant, this may be a read error. This chain uses TRBV9 with TRBJ2-1, with D maybe TRBD2 (5 bases). Germline values: CDR1 SGDLS, CDR2 YYNGEE. CDR3 length: 12 residues. Here the CDR3 reads CARSALEDEQFF. The CDR3 nucleotides are TGTGCCAGGAGCGCACTAGAGGATGAGCAGTTCTTC.

In this sample, this clonotype turned up a few times. The chain links TRBV4-3 to TRBJ2-6, with D perhaps TRBD1 (6 bases). Trimming left V 0 bases short and J 5 bases short, with 14 bases between. In germline, CDR1 is LGHNA, CDR2 YSLEER. The CDR3 consists of 17 residues. The CDR3 region has the DNA TGCGCCAGCAGCCAAGAACCCCCCCGGGACAGGGCCAACGTCCTGACTTTC. Protein product: CASSQEPPRDRANVLTF.

The rearrangement joins TRBV4-3 to TRBJ2-3; no clear D gene. The CDR3 is 14 residues long. Trimming cost V 1 base and J 6 bases, with 11 bases left between them. Germline CDR1 LGHNA, CDR2 YSLEER. The CDR3 DNA sequence: TGCGCCAGCAGCCAAGGGAAGGTAAAGGATACGCAGTATTTT. Translated: CASSQGKVKDTQYF.

This clonotype was detected many times. This sequence joins TRBV5-5 and TRBJ2-7; no reliable D call. The CDR3 totals 14 residues. Looked up from germline, CDR1 is SGHKS and CDR2 is YYEKEE (reference sequence). Trimming pared 0 bases from V and 5 bases from J, leaving 12 bases between. The CDR3 region is CASSLAPGQNEQYF. CDR3 DNA: TGTGCCAGCAGCTTGGCCCCCGGGCAGAACGAGCAGTACTTC.

This clonotype was detected only a few times. V is TRBV15 and J is TRBJ2-1; 7 bases map to TRBD2. This CDR3 spans 16 amino acids. CDR1 and CDR2 (germline): LNHNV, YYDKDF (reference sequence). V gave up 0 bases and J gave up 4 bases; unmatched junction bases: 6. The CDR3 sequence: CATSRDVGLTYNEQFF. The CDR3 DNA reads TGTGCCACCAGCAGAGATGTGGGACTAACATACAATGAGCAGTTCTTC.

Only a few counts were recorded for this clonotype. The J gene is TRBJ2-1, the V gene TRBV24-1; perhaps D is TRBD1 or TRBD2 (5 bases each). The CDR3 totals 14 residues. Trimming removed 6 bases at V and 6 bases at J, with 14 bases between. From germline, CDR1 is KGHDR and CDR2 SFDVKD. For the CDR3, the DNA is TGTGCCACCAGTTTACCCCCTGGGGGCAATGAGCAGTTCTTC. Translation gives CATSLPPGGNEQFF.

In this sample, this clonotype turned up many times. This sequence joins TRBV9 and TRBJ1-4; the match to TRBD1 covers 10 bases. In germline, CDR1 is SGDLS, CDR2 YYNGEE. This CDR3 is 15 amino acids long. The junction had 12 bases not matched to a gene; V was cut back by 3 bases and J by 13 bases. CDR3 sequence reads: CASSATGTGVEGLFF. CDR3 coding DNA: TGTGCCAGCAGCGCTACCGGGACAGGGGTCGAGGGACTGTTTTTT.

Many counts were recorded for this clonotype. The J gene is TRBJ2-3, the V gene TRBV27; D ambiguous. Germline V gives CDR1 MNHEY, CDR2 SMNVEV (reference sequence). V lost 5 bases, J lost 2 bases, and 8 bases lay in between. This CDR3 region has 13 residues. CDR3 DNA sequence: TGTGCCAGCAGTACCCGAGTCACAGATACGCAGTATTTT. Protein: CASSTRVTDTQYF.

This clonotype was counted many times. V and J are TRBV7-9 and TRBJ2-3, with 7 bases lining up with TRBD1. The CDR3 is made up of 15 amino acids. The junction had 5 bases not matched to a gene; V was cut back by 0 bases and J by 5 bases. CDR1 and CDR2 from the germline V gene are SEHNR and FQNEAQ (reference sequence). CDR3 loop: CASSLAQGVRDTQYF. The CDR3 DNA reads TGTGCCAGCAGCTTAGCCCAGGGGGTGAGAGATACGCAGTATTTT.

This clonotype was counted between two and nine times. The chain uses TRBV6-2 or TRBV6-3 and TRBJ2-7; the D gene could be TRBD1 or TRBD2 (5 bases each). The CDR3 loop spans 15 amino acids. Germline CDR1 and CDR2: MNHEY and SVGEGT. V was cut by 2 bases and J by 3 bases, with 14 bases left in between. CDR3 amino acids: CASSYPGQSYYEQYF. For the CDR3, the DNA is TGTGCCAGCAGTTACCCGGGGCAGAGCTACTACGAGCAGTACTTC.

This clonotype came up a few times. V usage is TRBV6-5 and J usage is TRBJ1-5; no firm D call. The germline CDR1 and CDR2 sequences are MNHEY and SVGAGI. This CDR3 spans 17 amino acids. V was shortened by 0 bases and J by 4 bases, with 16 bases between the two germline ends. CDR3 sequence (DNA): TGTGCCAGCAGTTACTCGAAATCACTAATAGATAATCAGCCCCAGCATTTT. Its translation is CASSYSKSLIDNQPQHF.

The gene calls are TRBV7-7 and TRBJ2-1, with D possibly being TRBD2 (6 bases). CDR3 length: 14 amino acids. Looked up from germline, CDR1 is SSHAT and CDR2 is FNYEAQ (reference sequence). As DNA, the CDR3 is TGTGCTAGCGCCGAGACTAGATTCGGCAATGAGCAGTTCTTC. Translation gives CASAETRFGNEQFF.

The sample holds many counts of this clonotype. The chain has TRBV5-6 and TRBJ2-3; D is possibly TRBD2 (5 bases). V lost 4 bases to trimming and J lost 3 bases, with 15 bases between them. The CDR3 has 15 residues. Germline V CDR1 and CDR2: SGHDT, YYEEEE. CDR3 DNA: TGTGCCAGCAGCGGGCGTGGTGGGGAGACAGATACGCAGTATTTT. Translation gives CASSGRGGETDTQYF. Combining the CDR3 with reference TRBV5-6 and TRBJ2-3 gives the whole variable domain DAGVTQSPTHLIKTRGQQVTLRCSPKSGHDTVSWYQQALGQGPQFIFQYYEEEERQRGNFPDRFSGHQFPNYSSELNVNALLLGDSALYLCASSGRGGETDTQYFGPGTRLTVL.

This clonotype was picked up many times. CDR3 amino acids: CASRGTGFSGANVLTF. The DNA for the CDR3 is TGTGCCAGCAGGGGGACAGGGTTCTCTGGGGCCAACGTCCTGACTTTC. The chain combines TRBV28 with TRBJ2-6; TRBD1 matches 9 bases. CDR1 and CDR2 from the germline V gene are MDHEN and SYDVKM. V was pared by 6 bases and J by 0 bases, with 3 bases of the junction left unmatched. This CDR3 is built from 16 residues.

This clonotype was seen only once. With a much larger clone just one base away, this may be a read error. This chain connects TRBV4-3 to TRBJ2-1, with 14 bases identical to TRBD2. TRBJ2-7 explains the end of the DNA better; the J call may be wrong. Germline V gene data show CDR1 as LGHNA and CDR2 as YSLEER. The CDR3 sequence is 15 residues long. The CDR3 sequence is CASSGTSGSYSEQYF. As DNA, the CDR3 is TGCGCCAGCAGCGGGACTAGCGGGAGTTATAGTGAGCAGTACTTC.

This clonotype occurred many times. This chain uses TRBV7-6 with TRBJ2-7; D is unclear. Germline loops: CDR1 SGHVS, CDR2 FNYEAQ. The CDR3 is 11 amino acids. V lost 1 base and J lost 6, with 4 bases in between. In DNA, the CDR3 is TGTGCCAGCAGCTTAGACGGCGAGCAGTACTTC. Amino acids: CASSLDGEQYF.

At least ten counts were recorded for this clonotype. The chain employs TRBV12-3 or TRBV12-4 and TRBJ2-1; D unclear. The length of the CDR3 is 13 residues. V was pared by 10 bases and J by 7 bases, with 17 bases between. CDR3 sequence reads: CAIAGPYLNEQFF. CDR3 nucleotides: TGTGCCATCGCCGGGCCCTATCTAAATGAGCAGTTCTTC.

CDR3 protein: CSARDLRDPYEQYF. CDR3 sequence (DNA): TGCAGTGCTAGAGATTTGCGGGACCCTTACGAGCAGTACTTC. V and J are TRBV20-1 and TRBJ2-7; D perhaps matches TRBD2 (6 bases). This CDR3 region has 14 residues. CDR1 is DFQATT and CDR2 is SNEGSKA in the germline V gene (reference sequence). V was cut by 0 bases and J by 4 bases, with 13 bases left in between.

The chain recombines TRBV27 with TRBJ1-2, with D perhaps TRBD1 (5 bases). The germline V gene has CDR1 MNHEY and CDR2 SMNVEV (reference sequence). V was trimmed by 6 bases and J by 1 base, leaving 18 bases between them. This CDR3 contains 16 residues. The CDR3 nucleotides read TGTGCCAGCAGCCCCTCGTTGGGGGAGTTTAACTATGGCTACACCTTC. This codes for CASSPSLGEFNYGYTF.